Listed below are T cell receptor beta chains from one sample, sequenced in a study of neurological immune-mediated disorders. TCRdb re-called the 5' RACE reads with MiXCR, one entry per CDR3 protein. The sample shows some 38,000 distinct CDR3 sequences, under 4% of them seen only once. Sequencing used PBMCs. The receptors originated from an older woman with multiple sclerosis. CDR3s include the opening cysteine and the closing phenylalanine or tryptophan. The order of the fields is V gene, D gene, CDR3 length, J gene, clone size, CDR3 DNA, CDR3 protein. The D gene is left open where the match is weak. Clone size is shown for a subset of rows, as once, few, many or a class of expanded clone.

v_gene: TRBV7-8
d_gene: NA
len: 11
j_gene: TRBJ1-1
abundance: many
CDR3nt: TGTGCCAGCAGCCCCCAGGATGAAGCTTTCTTT
CDR3aa: CASSPQDEAFF

v_gene: TRBV5-8
d_gene: NA
len: 15
j_gene: TRBJ2-5
abundance: many
CDR3nt: TGTGCCAGCAGATTGACTGGGACCGCATGGGAGACCCAGTACTTC
CDR3aa: CASRLTGTAWETQYF

v_gene: TRBV20-1
d_gene: TRBD1
len: 14
j_gene: TRBJ1-2
abundance: many
CDR3nt: TGCAGTGCTAGATCGACAGGGGCCCTCCATGGCTACACCTTC
CDR3aa: CSARSTGALHGYTF

v_gene: TRBV7-9
d_gene: NA
len: 14
j_gene: TRBJ2-2
abundance: many
CDR3nt: TGTGCCAGCAGCTCCCACTGGAACACCGGGGAGCTGTTTTTT
CDR3aa: CASSSHWNTGELFF

v_gene: TRBV5-1
d_gene: NA
len: 16
j_gene: TRBJ2-7
abundance: many
CDR3nt: TGCGCCAGCAGCCCCCCAGGTGCCAGGTCCTCCTACGAGCAGTACTTC
CDR3aa: CASSPPGARSSYEQYF

v_gene: TRBV5-1
d_gene: NA
len: 14
j_gene: TRBJ2-5
abundance: many
CDR3nt: TGCGCCAGCAGCTTGGCCCCTAGCCAAGAGACCCAGTACTTC
CDR3aa: CASSLAPSQETQYF

v_gene: TRBV5-1
d_gene: NA
len: 14
j_gene: TRBJ1-3
abundance: many
CDR3nt: TGCGCCAGCAGCTTGCCCGGGGGCGGAAACACCATATATTTT
CDR3aa: CASSLPGGGNTIYF

v_gene: TRBV23-1
d_gene: NA
len: 10
j_gene: TRBJ2-7
abundance: few
CDR3nt: TGCGCCAGCAAAGAGGACGAGCAGTACTTC
CDR3aa: CASKEDEQYF

v_gene: TRBV6-2/TRBV6-3
d_gene: TRBD2
len: 14
j_gene: TRBJ2-1
abundance: many
CDR3nt: TGTGCCAGCGCCACCGCTAGCGGGCTGGCTGAGCAGTTCTTC
CDR3aa: CASATASGLAEQFF

v_gene: TRBV3-1
d_gene: NA
len: 16
j_gene: TRBJ1-1
abundance: many
CDR3nt: TGTGCCAGCAGCCACACAAGGGGGACTGGGAACACTGAAGCTTTCTTT
CDR3aa: CASSHTRGTGNTEAFF

v_gene: TRBV7-8
d_gene: TRBD1
len: 15
j_gene: TRBJ1-4
abundance: many
CDR3nt: TGTGCCAGCAGATACAGGACAGGGGGAGATGAAAAACTGTTTTTT
CDR3aa: CASRYRTGGDEKLFF

v_gene: TRBV5-1
d_gene: TRBD1
len: 18
j_gene: TRBJ1-1
abundance: many
CDR3nt: TGCGCCAGCAGCTTGGGCCCTCGAGGGACAGGGGGGTACACTGAAGCTTTCTTT
CDR3aa: CASSLGPRGTGGYTEAFF

v_gene: TRBV20-1
d_gene: NA
len: 12
j_gene: TRBJ2-1
abundance: many
CDR3nt: TGCAGTTCTCCCAGACTGAGGAATGAGCAGTTCTTC
CDR3aa: CSSPRLRNEQFF

v_gene: TRBV20-1
d_gene: NA
len: 15
j_gene: TRBJ2-6
abundance: many
CDR3nt: TGCAGTGCTAGTCTCCGGGCCTCTGGGGCCAACGTCCTGACTTTC
CDR3aa: CSASLRASGANVLTF

v_gene: TRBV28
d_gene: NA
len: 17
j_gene: TRBJ2-1
abundance: many
CDR3nt: TGTGCCAGCAGTTTATTCGGCTGGACTGATCTTGGCAATGAGCAGTTCTTC
CDR3aa: CASSLFGWTDLGNEQFF

v_gene: TRBV7-2
d_gene: NA
len: 14
j_gene: TRBJ1-5
abundance: many
CDR3nt: TGTGCCAGCAGCAGGACGGTGAGCAATCAGCCCCAGCATTTT
CDR3aa: CASSRTVSNQPQHF

v_gene: TRBV5-1
d_gene: NA
len: 12
j_gene: TRBJ1-2
abundance: many
CDR3nt: TGCGCCAGCAGCTCGAGTCCTGGAGGCTATACCTTC
CDR3aa: CASSSSPGGYTF

v_gene: TRBV12-3/TRBV12-4
d_gene: NA
len: 15
j_gene: TRBJ1-3
abundance: many
CDR3nt: TGTGCCAGCTTGCCTTCGGGGGCCTCTGGAAACACCATATATTTT
CDR3aa: CASLPSGASGNTIYF

v_gene: TRBV20-1
d_gene: NA
len: 13
j_gene: TRBJ2-5
abundance: many
CDR3nt: TGCAGTGCTAGAAAGGGGACCCAAGAGACCCAGTACTTC
CDR3aa: CSARKGTQETQYF

v_gene: TRBV29-1
d_gene: NA
len: 13
j_gene: TRBJ1-1
abundance: many
CDR3nt: TGCAGCGGAGGACGGGGGGTATCAACTGAAGCTTTCTTT
CDR3aa: CSGGRGVSTEAFF

v_gene: TRBV3-1
d_gene: TRBD2
len: 15
j_gene: TRBJ2-5
abundance: many
CDR3nt: TGTGCCAGCAGCCAAGAACTAGCGGGGATCGGGACCCAGTACTTC
CDR3aa: CASSQELAGIGTQYF

v_gene: TRBV9
d_gene: NA
len: 15
j_gene: TRBJ2-1
abundance: many
CDR3nt: TGTGCCAGCAGCCCTTCAGGGGGGGGCTACAATGAGCAGTTCTTC
CDR3aa: CASSPSGGGYNEQFF

v_gene: TRBV5-1
d_gene: NA
len: 16
j_gene: TRBJ1-6
abundance: many
CDR3nt: TGCGCCAGCAGCTTGGAGATGGGACACCATAATTCACCCCTCCACTTT
CDR3aa: CASSLEMGHHNSPLHF

v_gene: TRBV5-1
d_gene: TRBD1
len: 16
j_gene: TRBJ2-1
abundance: many
CDR3nt: TGCGCCAGCAGCTTGGATTTACAGGGGTATTACAATGAGCAGTTCTTC
CDR3aa: CASSLDLQGYYNEQFF

v_gene: TRBV7-6
d_gene: NA
len: 14
j_gene: TRBJ1-1
abundance: few
CDR3nt: TGTGCCAGCAGCCCCGGTGGAAGTAGCACTGAAGCTTTCTTT
CDR3aa: CASSPGGSSTEAFF

v_gene: TRBV5-1
d_gene: NA
len: 14
j_gene: TRBJ2-7
abundance: many
CDR3nt: TGCGCCAGCTCTCACCGGACCGCCACCTACGAGCAGTACTTC
CDR3aa: CASSHRTATYEQYF

v_gene: TRBV7-2
d_gene: NA
len: 14
j_gene: TRBJ2-3
abundance: many
CDR3nt: TGTGCCAGCAGACCAGGAGGGTACACAGATACGCAGTATTTT
CDR3aa: CASRPGGYTDTQYF

v_gene: TRBV20-1
d_gene: TRBD2
len: 14
j_gene: TRBJ2-7
abundance: few
CDR3nt: TGCAGTGCTAGAGAGGCGGGGGGCAGATACGAGCAGTACTTC
CDR3aa: CSAREAGGRYEQYF

v_gene: TRBV12-3/TRBV12-4
d_gene: NA
len: 14
j_gene: TRBJ1-6
abundance: many
CDR3nt: TGTGCCAGCAGTTTATTGACAGTTCGTTCACCCCTCCACTTT
CDR3aa: CASSLLTVRSPLHF

v_gene: TRBV11-2
d_gene: NA
len: 16
j_gene: TRBJ2-1
abundance: many
CDR3nt: TGTGCCAGCAGCTTCGTAAGGGGCAGCTCCTACAATGAGCAGTTCTTC
CDR3aa: CASSFVRGSSYNEQFF

v_gene: TRBV12-3/TRBV12-4
d_gene: NA
len: 14
j_gene: TRBJ1-1
abundance: many
CDR3nt: TGTGCCAGCAACATCCCTACCCGGGGGGCGAGGGCTTTCTTT
CDR3aa: CASNIPTRGARAFF

v_gene: TRBV7-9
d_gene: NA
len: 14
j_gene: TRBJ2-7
abundance: many
CDR3nt: TGTGCCAGCAGCTTAGCTGGCCTTTCCTACGAGCAGTACTTC
CDR3aa: CASSLAGLSYEQYF

v_gene: TRBV5-1
d_gene: NA
len: 15
j_gene: TRBJ1-6
abundance: many
CDR3nt: TGCGCCAGCAGCTTGGAAACAGGGAAGGATTCACCCCTCCACTTT
CDR3aa: CASSLETGKDSPLHF

v_gene: TRBV5-1
d_gene: TRBD1
len: 14
j_gene: TRBJ2-1
abundance: many
CDR3nt: TGCGCCAGCAGCTGGGGACAGGGTCCTAATGAGCAGTTCTTC
CDR3aa: CASSWGQGPNEQFF

v_gene: TRBV3-1
d_gene: NA
len: 15
j_gene: TRBJ2-7
abundance: many
CDR3nt: TGTGCCAGCAGCCAATATAGGGGCGCAGGGTCCGAGCAGTACTTC
CDR3aa: CASSQYRGAGSEQYF

v_gene: TRBV5-1
d_gene: TRBD1
len: 15
j_gene: TRBJ1-6
abundance: many
CDR3nt: TGCGCCAGCAGCACCGGACAGGGGAATAATTCACCCCTCCACTTT
CDR3aa: CASSTGQGNNSPLHF

v_gene: TRBV7-8
d_gene: NA
len: 14
j_gene: TRBJ1-1
abundance: many
CDR3nt: TGTGCCAGCGCCCGACAGAACTTGAACACTGAAGCTTTCTTT
CDR3aa: CASARQNLNTEAFF

v_gene: TRBV3-1
d_gene: NA
len: 15
j_gene: TRBJ1-4
abundance: many
CDR3nt: TGTGCCAGCAGCCAGCGGCGAGGGACTAATGAAAAACTGTTTTTT
CDR3aa: CASSQRRGTNEKLFF

v_gene: TRBV12-3/TRBV12-4
d_gene: TRBD2
len: 15
j_gene: TRBJ2-3
abundance: NA
CDR3nt: TGTGCCAGCAGCGCCGGGGGGGCGGGTAAAGATACGCAGTATTTT
CDR3aa: CASSAGGAGKDTQYF

v_gene: TRBV3-1
d_gene: TRBD1
len: 15
j_gene: TRBJ2-1
abundance: many
CDR3nt: TGTGCCAGCAGCCCACTCAGGGGGCGCGGGAATGAGCAGTTCTTC
CDR3aa: CASSPLRGRGNEQFF

v_gene: TRBV20-1
d_gene: TRBD1
len: 15
j_gene: TRBJ2-6
abundance: many
CDR3nt: TGCAGTGCTGCACCTCGACAGGGGAGGGCCAACGTCCTGACTTTC
CDR3aa: CSAAPRQGRANVLTF

v_gene: TRBV6-5
d_gene: NA
len: 15
j_gene: TRBJ1-5
abundance: many
CDR3nt: TGTGCCAGCAGTTACCGGGCCGCCCAGAATCAGCCCCAGCATTTT
CDR3aa: CASSYRAAQNQPQHF

v_gene: TRBV30
d_gene: NA
len: 14
j_gene: TRBJ2-3
abundance: many
CDR3nt: TGTGCCTGGAGTGTAGGAGCTGACACAGATACGCAGTATTTT
CDR3aa: CAWSVGADTDTQYF

v_gene: TRBV5-1
d_gene: TRBD1
len: 16
j_gene: TRBJ2-1
abundance: many
CDR3nt: TGCGCCAGCAGCCCTCCGGGACAGGGGGTGGACAATGAGCAGTTCTTC
CDR3aa: CASSPPGQGVDNEQFF

v_gene: TRBV4-2
d_gene: NA
len: 15
j_gene: TRBJ1-2
abundance: many
CDR3nt: TGTGCCAGCAGCCCGCTGCTGGAGGGTCGAGTTGGCTACACCTTC
CDR3aa: CASSPLLEGRVGYTF

v_gene: TRBV12-3/TRBV12-4
d_gene: NA
len: 13
j_gene: TRBJ2-1
abundance: many
CDR3nt: TGTGCCAGCAGCAGGACGGCCTACAATGAGCAGTTCTTC
CDR3aa: CASSRTAYNEQFF

v_gene: TRBV5-1
d_gene: NA
len: 14
j_gene: TRBJ1-2
abundance: many
CDR3nt: TGCGCCAGCAGCTTGGATCGGGGCCACTATGGCTACACCTTC
CDR3aa: CASSLDRGHYGYTF

v_gene: TRBV6-1
d_gene: TRBD1
len: 15
j_gene: TRBJ1-6
abundance: many
CDR3nt: TGTGCCAGCTTCTCGAGACAGGGGTTTGATTCACCCCTCCACTTT
CDR3aa: CASFSRQGFDSPLHF

v_gene: TRBV15
d_gene: NA
len: 14
j_gene: TRBJ1-2
abundance: many
CDR3nt: TGTGCCACCAGCAGAGATGAGGGCGTTAAGAGCTACACCTTC
CDR3aa: CATSRDEGVKSYTF

v_gene: TRBV2
d_gene: TRBD1
len: 15
j_gene: TRBJ1-6
abundance: few
CDR3nt: TGTGCCAGCAGTGGTCGATCAGGGGGTAATTCACCCCTCCACTTT
CDR3aa: CASSGRSGGNSPLHF

v_gene: TRBV5-1
d_gene: NA
len: 13
j_gene: TRBJ1-1
abundance: NA
CDR3nt: TGCGCCAGCAGCGCCGGAAAGAACACTGAAGCTTTCTTT
CDR3aa: CASSAGKNTEAFF

v_gene: TRBV20-1
d_gene: TRBD2
len: 16
j_gene: TRBJ2-7
abundance: many
CDR3nt: TGCAGTGCTAGCGATATTTCCGGGACTAGTCCCATGCAGCAGTACTTC
CDR3aa: CSASDISGTSPMQQYF

v_gene: TRBV28
d_gene: TRBD1
len: 14
j_gene: TRBJ1-1
abundance: many
CDR3nt: TGTGCCAGCAGCCCCGGACAGGGACTTACTGAAGCTTTCTTT
CDR3aa: CASSPGQGLTEAFF